This T cell receptor beta chain was recorded in a study of blood T cell repertoires in COVID-19. Study overall: PBMCs, B-cell-depleted T cells, or T cells provided the cDNA or gDNA that made up the material.

Followed over time, Seattle patients had been enrolled while infection was active. In the original analysis: Reference gene primer amplification gave nucleated cell count estimates. Profiling relied on immunoSEQ multiplex PCR, and the TCRdb table lists in-frame clones only, not all of them. V and J calls plus clone size are reproduced from that table; the DNA served to infer D and trimming. Among about 200,000 clones listed, over 80% were seen once. The germline gives CDR1 SGDLS, CDR2 YYNGEE. This CDR3 is built from 16 residues. V was pared by 3 bases and J by 0 bases, with 5 bases of the junction left unmatched.

Sequenced: peripheral blood. The source is a man aged 55 to 70 with COVID-19, enrolled during active disease. V gene TRBV9 combines with J gene TRBJ1-3; the match to TRBD1 covers 8 bases. The CDR3 region is CASSGNTGGSGNTIYF. The CDR3 nucleotides read TGTGCCAGCAGCGGCAATACAGGGGGCTCTGGAAACACCATATATTTT.